The clone carrying this TCR beta chain was observed many times. The sample belongs to a study of prognosis after radiotherapy for stage I lung cancer. Study-level information: Every patient with non-small cell lung cancer was judged medically inoperable. Therapy given concurrently with stereotactic body radiotherapy reached no patient.

Genomic DNA yielded TCR beta CDR3, amplified by two-round multiplex PCR. During first-round PCR, primers specific to each TRBV and TRBJ gene were used. TCRdb ran MiXCR on the multiplex PCR reads and lists one entry per CDR3 protein. The sample includes about 13,000 distinct CDR3 sequences, roughly 40% seen only once; the top ten take approximately 40%. This CDR3 contains 16 residues. Germline V gene lookup returns CDR1 SNHLY and CDR2 FYNNEI. Trimming stripped 5 bases from V and 0 bases from J, with 14 bases between. The sample was PBMCs, taken before or after stereotactic body radiation therapy (not recorded which). The chain carries TRBV2 and TRBJ1-5; perhaps TRBD1 as D (5 bases). This clonotype originated in a donor aged 50 or older with non-small cell lung cancer. The CDR3 loop is CASSPRDVHSNQPQHF. The CDR3, as DNA: TGTGCCAGCAGTCCCAGGGACGTACATAGCAATCAGCCCCAGCATTTT.